These T cell receptor beta chains were read from a single sample in a study of CD8 T cells in ankylosing spondylitis. TCRdb fed the 5' RACE reads into MiXCR, producing one record per CDR3 protein. The sample has over 450,000 distinct CDR3 sequences, 10% to 15% seen once. What was sequenced was blood, either unsorted or a sorted T cell fraction (not recorded which). The receptors originated from a male donor with ankylosing spondylitis. CDR3s include the opening cysteine and the closing phenylalanine or tryptophan. The order of the fields is J gene, clone size, D gene, V gene, CDR3 DNA, CDR3 protein. The D gene is left open where the match is weak. Size values are once, few and many counts, or a class for expanded clones, and some rows have none.

TRBJ2-3 | few | TRBD1 | TRBV5-1 | TGCGCCAGCAGCTTTCAATCGACAGGGGGGAGGACAGATACGCAGTATTTT | CASSFQSTGGRTDTQYF
TRBJ2-3 | few | NA | TRBV6-1 | TGTGCCAGCAGCTCCGGACACATCGGTGGGGATACGCAGTATTTT | CASSSGHIGGDTQYF
TRBJ2-1 | many | TRBD1 | TRBV10-3 | TGTGCCATCAGTGAGTTTGAGGGGGCCCATGAGTTCTTC | CAISEFEGAHEFF
TRBJ1-6 | NA | NA | TRBV20-1 | TGCAGTGCTCCGGACAGAGGAAATTCACCCCTCCACTTT | CSAPDRGNSPLHF
TRBJ1-5 | few | NA | TRBV6-2/TRBV6-3 | TGTGCCAGCAGAAACGACGGCAATCAGCCCCAGCATTTT | CASRNDGNQPQHF
TRBJ2-3 | NA | NA | TRBV10-3 | TGTGCCATCAGCGGCTGGGTTGGTGCTAGCACAGATACGCAGTATTTT | CAISGWVGASTDTQYF
TRBJ2-4 | NA | NA | TRBV5-1 | TGCGCCAGCAGCTTGGGACGGTTGGGACAAAACATTCAGTACTTC | CASSLGRLGQNIQYF
TRBJ1-2 | few | NA | TRBV12-3/TRBV12-4 | TGTGCCAGCAGTTTTGACCGCCCAGGCGGCTACACCTTC | CASSFDRPGGYTF
TRBJ2-1 | NA | TRBD2 | TRBV6-2/TRBV6-3 | TGTGCCAGCAGTTTGAGGCCTAGCGGGAGTGCTGAGCAGTTCTTC | CASSLRPSGSAEQFF
TRBJ2-7 | NA | NA | TRBV29-1 | TGCAGCGTCGCCGACCGTGACGCCCCCTACGAGCAGTACTTC | CSVADRDAPYEQYF
TRBJ2-5 | few | NA | TRBV7-9 | TGTGCCAGCAGCCCTACGGGGCCTGGGGCCCAGTACTTC | CASSPTGPGAQYF
TRBJ2-2 | few | NA | TRBV20-1 | TGCAGCACCCGCCTGTCCGGGAGCGGGACCGGGGAGCTGTTTTTT | CSTRLSGSGTGELFF
TRBJ2-2 | many | NA | TRBV18 | TGTGCCAGCTCAAGCGGGACAACGAACACCGGGGAGCTGTTTTTT | CASSSGTTNTGELFF
TRBJ2-6 | NA | TRBD2 | TRBV27 | TGTGCCAGCAGTTCTAGCGGGATTACCTCTGGGGCCAACGTCCTGACTTTC | CASSSSGITSGANVLTF
TRBJ2-5 | few | NA | TRBV3-1 | TGTGCCAGCAGCCAACCATGGCAAGAGACCCAGTACTTC | CASSQPWQETQYF
TRBJ1-2 | few | NA | TRBV20-1 | TGCAGTGCTAGAGGGGGCACAGGGAGCGGAGGCTACACCTTC | CSARGGTGSGGYTF
TRBJ2-3 | NA | NA | TRBV12-3/TRBV12-4 | TGTGCCAGCAGTTTTTACCGAGATACGCAGTATTTT | CASSFYRDTQYF
TRBJ2-3 | many | TRBD1 | TRBV2 | TGTGCCAGCAGTGACCTAGGGGGCCGGTACACAGATACGCAGTATTTT | CASSDLGGRYTDTQYF
TRBJ1-1 | NA | TRBD1 | TRBV12-3/TRBV12-4 | TGTGCCAGCAGTATCCGGACAGGAGAGAACACTGAAGCTTTCTTT | CASSIRTGENTEAFF
TRBJ1-3 | few | NA | TRBV5-1 | TGCGCCAGCAGCATGGAACCAGCGAACTCTGGAAACACCATATATTTT | CASSMEPANSGNTIYF
TRBJ2-1 | NA | TRBD2 | TRBV2 | TGTGCCAGCAGTGAAGAGGGGGCTAGCGGGACACTAGTTTATGATGAGCAGTTCTTC | CASSEEGASGTLVYDEQFF
TRBJ2-7 | NA | TRBD2 | TRBV5-6 | TGTGCCAGCAGCTCCGGGACTAGCGTGGGGGAGCAGTACTTC | CASSSGTSVGEQYF
TRBJ2-2 | NA | NA | TRBV4-1 | TGCGCCAGCAGCTATATGGTGGGAGTGGACACCGGGGAGCTGTTTTTT | CASSYMVGVDTGELFF
TRBJ2-3 | NA | NA | TRBV18 | TGTGCCAGCTCACGGCGGGATGATCCAGATACGCAGTATTTT | CASSRRDDPDTQYF
TRBJ2-7 | few | NA | TRBV5-1 | TGCGCCAGCAGCTTCCAGGGGTACGAGCAGTACTTC | CASSFQGYEQYF
TRBJ2-1 | NA | TRBD2 | TRBV5-1 | TGCGCCAGCAGCTTGACTAGCGGGGGAAACAATGAGCAGTTCTTC | CASSLTSGGNNEQFF